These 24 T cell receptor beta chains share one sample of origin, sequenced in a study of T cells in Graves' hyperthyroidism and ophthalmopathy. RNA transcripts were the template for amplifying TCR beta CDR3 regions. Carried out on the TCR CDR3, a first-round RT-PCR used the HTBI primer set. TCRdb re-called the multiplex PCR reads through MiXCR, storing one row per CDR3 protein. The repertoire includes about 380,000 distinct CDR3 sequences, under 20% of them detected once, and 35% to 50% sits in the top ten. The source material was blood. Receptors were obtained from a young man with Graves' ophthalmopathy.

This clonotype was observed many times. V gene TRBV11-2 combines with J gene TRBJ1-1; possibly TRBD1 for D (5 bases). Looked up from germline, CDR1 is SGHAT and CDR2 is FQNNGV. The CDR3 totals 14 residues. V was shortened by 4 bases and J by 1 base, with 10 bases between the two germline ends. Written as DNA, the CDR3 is TGTGCCAGCAGCTCCTGGGGGACGAACACTGAAGCTTTCTTT. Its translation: CASSSWGTNTEAFF.

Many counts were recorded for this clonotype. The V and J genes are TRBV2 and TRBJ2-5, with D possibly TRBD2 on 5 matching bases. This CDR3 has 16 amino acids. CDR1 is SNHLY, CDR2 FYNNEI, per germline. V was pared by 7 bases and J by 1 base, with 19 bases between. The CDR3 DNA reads TGTGCCAGCAAATGGGCTAATTGGGGAGTCCAAGAGACCCAGTACTTC. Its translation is CASKWANWGVQETQYF.

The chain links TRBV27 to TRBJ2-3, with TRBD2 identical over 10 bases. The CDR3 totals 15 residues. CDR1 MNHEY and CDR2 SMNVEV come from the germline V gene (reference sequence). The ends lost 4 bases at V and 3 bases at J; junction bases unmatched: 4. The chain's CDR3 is CASSWLAGETDTQYF. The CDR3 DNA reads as TGTGCCAGCAGTTGGCTAGCGGGAGAAACAGATACGCAGTATTTT.

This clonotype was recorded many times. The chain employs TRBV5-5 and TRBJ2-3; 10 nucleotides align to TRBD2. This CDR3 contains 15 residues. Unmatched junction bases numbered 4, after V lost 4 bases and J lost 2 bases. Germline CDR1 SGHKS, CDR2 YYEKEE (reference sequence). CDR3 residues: CASSEGLANTDTQYF. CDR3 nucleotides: TGTGCCAGCAGCGAGGGACTAGCGAACACAGATACGCAGTATTTT. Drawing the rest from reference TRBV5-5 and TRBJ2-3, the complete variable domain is DAGVTQSPTHLIKTRGQQVTLRCSPISGHKSVSWYQQVLGQGPQFIFQYYEKEERGRGNFPDRFSARQFPNYSSELNVNALLLGDSALYLCASSEGLANTDTQYFGPGTRLTVL.

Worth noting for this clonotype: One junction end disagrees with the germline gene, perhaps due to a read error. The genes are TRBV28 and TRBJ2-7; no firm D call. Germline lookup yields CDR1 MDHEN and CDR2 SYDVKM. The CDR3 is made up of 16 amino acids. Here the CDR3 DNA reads TGTGCCGGCAGCTCCCCGACCGAAAACGAATCCTACGAGCAGTACTTC. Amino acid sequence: CAGSSPTENESYEQYF. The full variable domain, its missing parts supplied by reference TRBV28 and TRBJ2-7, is DVKVTQSSRYLVKRTGEKVFLECVQDMDHENMFWYRQDPGLGLRLIYFSYDVKMKEKGDIPEGYSVSREKKERFSLILESASTNQTSMYLCAGSSPTENESYEQYFGPGTRLTVT.

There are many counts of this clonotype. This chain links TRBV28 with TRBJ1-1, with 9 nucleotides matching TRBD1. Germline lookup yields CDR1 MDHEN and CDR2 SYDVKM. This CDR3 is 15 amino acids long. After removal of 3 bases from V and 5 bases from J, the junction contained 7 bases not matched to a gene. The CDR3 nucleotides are TGTGCCAGCAGTTTGGGGGGACAGGGAGGGACTGAAGCTTTCTTT. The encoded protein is CASSLGGQGGTEAFF.

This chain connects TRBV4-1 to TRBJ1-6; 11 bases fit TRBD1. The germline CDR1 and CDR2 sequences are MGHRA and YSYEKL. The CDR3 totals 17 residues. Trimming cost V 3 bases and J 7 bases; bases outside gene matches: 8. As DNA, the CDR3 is TGCGCCAGCAGCCACCCACCGGGACAGGGGGTCAATTCACCCCTCCACTTT. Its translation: CASSHPPGQGVNSPLHF.

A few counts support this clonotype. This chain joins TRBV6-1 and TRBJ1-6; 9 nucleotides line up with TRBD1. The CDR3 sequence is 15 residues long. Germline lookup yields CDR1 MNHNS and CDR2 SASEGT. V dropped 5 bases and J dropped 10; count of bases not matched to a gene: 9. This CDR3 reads CASSSPPDRGSPLHF. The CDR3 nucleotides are TGTGCCAGCAGTTCCCCTCCCGACAGGGGGTCACCCCTCCACTTT.

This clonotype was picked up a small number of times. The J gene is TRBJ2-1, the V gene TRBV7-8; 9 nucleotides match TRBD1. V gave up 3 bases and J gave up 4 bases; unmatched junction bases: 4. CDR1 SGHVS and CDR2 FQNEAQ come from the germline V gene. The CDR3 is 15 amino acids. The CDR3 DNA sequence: TGTGCCAGCAGCTTGCGGGACAGGGCTTACAATGAGCAGTTCTTC. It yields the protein CASSLRDRAYNEQFF.

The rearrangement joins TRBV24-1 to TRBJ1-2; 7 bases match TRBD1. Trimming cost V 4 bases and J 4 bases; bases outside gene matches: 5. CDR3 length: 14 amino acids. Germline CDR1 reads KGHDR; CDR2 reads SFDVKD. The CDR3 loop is CATSELGQSYGYTF. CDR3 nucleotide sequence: TGTGCCACCAGTGAGTTGGGACAGTCCTATGGCTACACCTTC.

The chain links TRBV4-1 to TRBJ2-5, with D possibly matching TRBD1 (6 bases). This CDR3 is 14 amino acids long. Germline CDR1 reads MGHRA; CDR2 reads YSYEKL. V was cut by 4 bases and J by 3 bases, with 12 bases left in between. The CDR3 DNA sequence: TGCGCCAGCAGCCCTTTGGGGGCTGAAGAGACCCAGTACTTC. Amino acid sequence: CASSPLGAEETQYF.

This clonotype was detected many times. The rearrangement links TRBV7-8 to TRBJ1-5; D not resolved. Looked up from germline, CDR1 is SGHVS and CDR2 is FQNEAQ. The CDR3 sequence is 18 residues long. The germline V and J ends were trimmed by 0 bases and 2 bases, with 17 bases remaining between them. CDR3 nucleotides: TGTGCCAGCAGCTTAGCGCTAGGGCCCACCGGAGGCAATCAGCCCCAGCATTTT. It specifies CASSLALGPTGGNQPQHF.

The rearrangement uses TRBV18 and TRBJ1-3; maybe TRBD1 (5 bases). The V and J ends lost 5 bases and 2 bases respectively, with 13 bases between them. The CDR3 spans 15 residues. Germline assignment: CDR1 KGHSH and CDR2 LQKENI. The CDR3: CASSSNPGTGNTIYF. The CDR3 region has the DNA TGTGCCAGCTCATCCAACCCAGGGACTGGAAACACCATATATTTT.

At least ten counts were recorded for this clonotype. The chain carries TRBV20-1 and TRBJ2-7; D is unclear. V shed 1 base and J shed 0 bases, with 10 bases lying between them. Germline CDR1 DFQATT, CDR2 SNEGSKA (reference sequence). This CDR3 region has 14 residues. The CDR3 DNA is TGCAGTGCTAGAGTGGGCCGAAGCTCCTACGAGCAGTACTTC. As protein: CSARVGRSSYEQYF.

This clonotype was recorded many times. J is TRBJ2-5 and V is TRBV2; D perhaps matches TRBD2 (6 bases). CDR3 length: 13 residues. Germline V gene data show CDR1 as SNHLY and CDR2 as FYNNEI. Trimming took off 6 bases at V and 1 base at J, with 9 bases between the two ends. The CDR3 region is CASRSGVQETQYF. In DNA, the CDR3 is TGTGCCAGCAGATCGGGGGTCCAAGAGACCCAGTACTTC.

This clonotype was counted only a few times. CDR3 region: CASSLRDRQITEAFF. CDR3 DNA: TGTGCCAGCAGCCTTCGGGACAGGCAAATCACTGAAGCTTTCTTT. V and J are TRBV5-6 and TRBJ1-1, with 8 bases fitting TRBD1. The J segment lost 4 bases and the V segment lost 4 bases, leaving 9 bases of the junction unmatched. The CDR3 runs 15 residues. Per germline, CDR1 SGHDT and CDR2 YYEEEE.

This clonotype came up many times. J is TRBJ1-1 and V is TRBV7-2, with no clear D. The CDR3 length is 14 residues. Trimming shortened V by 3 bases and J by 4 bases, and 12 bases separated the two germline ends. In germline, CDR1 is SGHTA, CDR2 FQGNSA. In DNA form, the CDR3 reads TGTGCCAGCAGCTTTGTGGTGGACCCCACTGAAGCTTTCTTT. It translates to CASSFVVDPTEAFF. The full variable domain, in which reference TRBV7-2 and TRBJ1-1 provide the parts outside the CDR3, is GAGVSQSPSNKVTEKGKDVELRCDPISGHTALYWYRQSLGQGLEFLIYFQGNSAPDKSGLPSDRFSAERTGGSVSTLTIQRTQQEDSAVYLCASSFVVDPTEAFFGQGTRLTVV.

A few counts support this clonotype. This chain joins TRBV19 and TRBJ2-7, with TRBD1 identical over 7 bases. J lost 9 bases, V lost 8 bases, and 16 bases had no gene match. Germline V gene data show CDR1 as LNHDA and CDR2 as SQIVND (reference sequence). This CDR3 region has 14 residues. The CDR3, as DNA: TGTGCCAGTGGGGCGAGGGGGCAGGACGGCGGGCAGTACTTC. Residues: CASGARGQDGGQYF. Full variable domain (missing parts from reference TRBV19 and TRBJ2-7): DGGITQSPKYLFRKEGQNVTLSCEQNLNHDAMYWYRQDPGQGLRLIYYSQIVNDFQKGDIAEGYSVSREKKESFPLTVTSAQKNPTAFYLCASGARGQDGGQYFGPGTRLTVT.

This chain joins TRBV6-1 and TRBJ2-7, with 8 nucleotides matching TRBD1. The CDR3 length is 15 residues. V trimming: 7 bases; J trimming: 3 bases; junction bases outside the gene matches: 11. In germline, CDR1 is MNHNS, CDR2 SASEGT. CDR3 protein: CASTPDWDRSYEQYF. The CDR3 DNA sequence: TGTGCCAGCACCCCCGATTGGGACAGGAGCTACGAGCAGTACTTC.

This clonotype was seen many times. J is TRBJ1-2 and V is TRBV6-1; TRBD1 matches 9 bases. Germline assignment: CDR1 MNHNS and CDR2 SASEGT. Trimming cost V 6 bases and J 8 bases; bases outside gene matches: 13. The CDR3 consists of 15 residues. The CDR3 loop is CASRTRDRDRGGYTF. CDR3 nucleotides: TGTGCCAGCAGAACCCGGGACAGGGATCGGGGCGGCTACACCTTC.

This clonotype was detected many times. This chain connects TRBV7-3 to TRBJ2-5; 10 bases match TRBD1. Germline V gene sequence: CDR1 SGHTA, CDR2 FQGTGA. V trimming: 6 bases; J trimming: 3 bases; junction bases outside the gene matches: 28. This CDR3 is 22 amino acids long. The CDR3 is CASRGTGVDCGVYGPTKETQYF. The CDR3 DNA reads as TGTGCCAGCAGAGGGACAGGGGTGGATTGTGGTGTTTACGGACCGACGAAAGAGACCCAGTACTTC.

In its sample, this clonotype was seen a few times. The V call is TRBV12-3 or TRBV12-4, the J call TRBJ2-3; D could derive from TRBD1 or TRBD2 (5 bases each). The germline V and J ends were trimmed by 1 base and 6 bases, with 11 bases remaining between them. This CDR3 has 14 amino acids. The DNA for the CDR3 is TGTGCCAGCAGTTTAGGGGACGGAGGTGATACGCAGTATTTT. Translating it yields CASSLGDGGDTQYF.

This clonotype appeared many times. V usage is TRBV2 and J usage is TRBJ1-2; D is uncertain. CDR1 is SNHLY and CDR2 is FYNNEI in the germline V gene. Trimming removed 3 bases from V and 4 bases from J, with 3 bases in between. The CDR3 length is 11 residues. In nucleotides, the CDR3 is TGTGCCAGCAGTGAGGTCTATGGCTACACCTTC. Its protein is CASSEVYGYTF.

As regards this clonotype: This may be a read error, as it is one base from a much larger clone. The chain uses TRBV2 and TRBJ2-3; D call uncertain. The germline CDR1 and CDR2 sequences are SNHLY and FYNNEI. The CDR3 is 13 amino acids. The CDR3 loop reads CASRRRHTDAQYF. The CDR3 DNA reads TGTGCCAGCAGGAGGCGGCACACAGATGCGCAGTATTTT.